This TCR beta chain came from a study of identical twins. Regarding the study as a whole: For zero-insertion analyses, partial confounding could come from invariant MAIT and iNKT cells. Beta out-of-frame sequences showed weaker excess twin sharing.

Comment on this clonotype: Its target is not known.

This CDR3 is built from 13 residues. Germline V gene lookup returns CDR1 DFQATT and CDR2 SNEGSKA (reference sequence). V lost 5 bases and J 0 bases, leaving 10 bases between the germline ends. A universal primer site was added by template switching, and unique molecular identifiers were carried by the cDNA. TCRdb reprocessed the 5' RACE reads with MiXCR, giving one entry per CDR3 protein. This sample has 750,000 to 950,000 distinct CDR3 sequences, with 10% to 15% found just once. These data were likewise used in another study, on yellow fever vaccine responses in identical twins.

The specimen was PBMCs. This sequence originates from a young woman in good health. The V call is TRBV20-1, the J call TRBJ1-1; D gene ambiguous. CDR3 DNA sequence: TGCAGTGCTCAGATTCACATGAACACTGAAGCTTTCTTT. It codes for CSAQIHMNTEAFF.